Listed below are T cell receptor beta chains from one sample, sequenced in a study of blood T cell dynamics during melanoma immunotherapy. The protocol was immunoSEQ multiplex PCR, while the TCRdb copy is restricted to in-frame clones and leaves out a portion. The table records roughly 7,900 clones, 70% to 85% of them present only once. The specimen was blood, collected from a patient treated with checkpoint blockade. All receptors derive from a human donor with melanoma. CDR3s include the opening cysteine and the closing phenylalanine or tryptophan. D genes are given only for firm matches. Clone size, where shown, is once, few, many, or a class for clones that have expanded.

abundance: once
j_gene: TRBJ2-1
v_gene: TRBV7-9
d_gene: TRBD1
CDR3aa: CASSLVSPGQGANEQFF
CDR3nt: TGTGCCAGCAGCTTAGTCTCCCCGGGACAGGGGGCTAATGAGCAGTTCTTC

abundance: -
j_gene: TRBJ1-6
v_gene: TRBV30
d_gene: -
CDR3aa: CAWSRQEKTESSYNSPLHF
CDR3nt: TGTGCCTGGAGTCGTCAGGAAAAAACTGAGAGCTCCTATAATTCACCCCTCCACTTT

abundance: -
j_gene: TRBJ1-1
v_gene: TRBV5-5
d_gene: -
CDR3aa: CASSLGGAVTEAFF
CDR3nt: TGTGCCAGCAGCTTGGGGGGAGCCGTCACTGAAGCTTTCTTT

abundance: -
j_gene: TRBJ2-1
v_gene: TRBV6-1
d_gene: TRBD2
CDR3aa: CASSEGWEGGEQFF
CDR3nt: TGTGCCAGCAGTGAAGGGTGGGAGGGCGGCGAGCAGTTCTTC

abundance: -
j_gene: TRBJ2-2
v_gene: TRBV7-9
d_gene: -
CDR3aa: CASSLDGTAGELFF
CDR3nt: TGTGCCAGCAGCTTAGACGGGACGGCCGGGGAGCTGTTTTTT

abundance: -
j_gene: TRBJ2-5
v_gene: TRBV9
d_gene: TRBD1
CDR3aa: CASSVGLGTGGSSETQYF
CDR3nt: TGTGCCAGCAGCGTAGGCCTAGGGACAGGGGGCTCCTCGGAGACCCAGTACTTC

abundance: -
j_gene: TRBJ1-3
v_gene: TRBV9
d_gene: -
CDR3aa: CASSQGGRVWAGNTIYF
CDR3nt: TGTGCCAGCAGCCAAGGAGGCAGGGTTTGGGCTGGAAACACCATATATTTT

abundance: few
j_gene: TRBJ1-1
v_gene: TRBV9
d_gene: -
CDR3aa: CASSQTTVGTEAFF
CDR3nt: TGTGCCAGCAGCCAAACGACGGTAGGCACTGAAGCTTTCTTT

abundance: once
j_gene: TRBJ2-7
v_gene: TRBV30
d_gene: -
CDR3aa: CAWSVHSADSYEQYF
CDR3nt: TGTGCCTGGAGTGTACACTCGGCAGACTCCTACGAGCAGTACTTC

abundance: few
j_gene: TRBJ1-6
v_gene: TRBV29-1
d_gene: -
CDR3aa: CSVGDGNSPLHF
CDR3nt: TGCAGCGTTGGTGACGGCAATTCACCCCTCCACTTT

abundance: -
j_gene: TRBJ2-2
v_gene: TRBV29-1
d_gene: -
CDR3aa: CSVLRRSTQVTGELFF
CDR3nt: TGCAGCGTCCTCCGCCGCTCCACCCAGGTCACCGGGGAGCTGTTTTTT

abundance: -
j_gene: TRBJ1-5
v_gene: TRBV28
d_gene: TRBD1
CDR3aa: CASSSSITGGGWTQPQHF
CDR3nt: TGTGCCAGCAGTTCATCTATAACAGGGGGGGGTTGGACTCAGCCCCAGCATTTT

abundance: -
j_gene: TRBJ2-7
v_gene: TRBV5-1
d_gene: -
CDR3aa: CASSLLDSAYEQYF
CDR3nt: TGCGCCAGCAGCTTGCTGGACAGCGCCTACGAGCAGTACTTC

abundance: -
j_gene: TRBJ2-1
v_gene: TRBV9
d_gene: -
CDR3aa: CASSVETVPTYNEQFF
CDR3nt: TGTGCCAGCAGCGTGGAGACAGTCCCGACCTACAATGAGCAGTTCTTC

abundance: -
j_gene: TRBJ1-2
v_gene: TRBV19
d_gene: -
CDR3aa: CASRGSTNYGYTF
CDR3nt: TGTGCCAGCCGGGGGTCGACGAACTATGGCTACACCTTC

abundance: -
j_gene: TRBJ2-5
v_gene: TRBV19
d_gene: TRBD2
CDR3aa: CASSIGLAGGQETQYF
CDR3nt: TGTGCCAGTAGTATAGGACTAGCGGGGGGGCAGGAGACCCAGTACTTC

abundance: -
j_gene: TRBJ2-7
v_gene: TRBV27
d_gene: -
CDR3aa: CAGSLEGDKQYF
CDR3nt: TGTGCCGGCAGTTTGGAGGGGGACAAGCAGTACTTC

abundance: few
j_gene: TRBJ2-2
v_gene: TRBV12-5
d_gene: -
CDR3aa: CASGLAPGRLFF
CDR3nt: TGTGCTAGTGGTTTGGCCCCAGGGAGGCTGTTTTTT

abundance: -
j_gene: TRBJ1-2
v_gene: TRBV30
d_gene: TRBD1
CDR3aa: CAWMTGAHGYTF
CDR3nt: TGTGCCTGGATGACAGGGGCCCATGGCTACACCTTC

abundance: -
j_gene: TRBJ1-1
v_gene: TRBV7-9
d_gene: -
CDR3aa: CASSFLGTINTEAFF
CDR3nt: TGTGCCAGCAGCTTTCTCGGGACAATTAACACTGAAGCTTTCTTT

abundance: -
j_gene: TRBJ2-2
v_gene: TRBV27
d_gene: TRBD2
CDR3aa: CASSLFGRGVTGELFF
CDR3nt: TGTGCCAGCAGTTTATTCGGGCGGGGGGTCACCGGGGAGCTGTTTTTT

abundance: -
j_gene: TRBJ2-3
v_gene: TRBV2
d_gene: TRBD2
CDR3aa: CASREGTSGRADTQYF
CDR3nt: TGTGCCAGCAGGGAGGGGACTAGCGGGAGGGCAGATACGCAGTATTTT

abundance: -
j_gene: TRBJ2-1
v_gene: TRBV5-8
d_gene: -
CDR3aa: CASGPSGEVHNEQFF
CDR3nt: TGTGCCAGCGGCCCGTCCGGGGAGGTGCACAATGAGCAGTTCTTC

abundance: -
j_gene: TRBJ1-2
v_gene: TRBV21-1
d_gene: -
CDR3aa: CASSRGRYGAGYTF
CDR3nt: TGTGCCAGCAGCAGAGGGAGATACGGGGCCGGCTACACCTTC

abundance: -
j_gene: TRBJ2-7
v_gene: TRBV10-3
d_gene: -
CDR3aa: CAISGSGSSYEQYF
CDR3nt: TGTGCCATCAGTGGGAGCGGTAGCTCCTACGAGCAGTACTTC

abundance: -
j_gene: TRBJ1-2
v_gene: TRBV6-1
d_gene: -
CDR3aa: CASSELGGDGYTF
CDR3nt: TGTGCCAGCAGTGAATTGGGAGGGGATGGCTACACCTTC

abundance: -
j_gene: TRBJ2-3
v_gene: TRBV10-3
d_gene: -
CDR3aa: CAISDYSRVSTDTQYF
CDR3nt: TGTGCCATCAGTGATTATAGTAGGGTTAGCACAGATACGCAGTATTTT